Below are 32 T cell receptor beta chains sequenced from a single sample in a study of cytomegalovirus exposure and HLA in healthy donors (TCRdb year 2017). The method behind the library was the immunoSEQ multiplex PCR assay. TCRdb's version of the immuneACCESS table is confined to in-frame rearrangements and falls short of the full clone set. An unresolved V gene accounts for under half of the shortfall where checked; the remainder is of unknown origin. The sample yields under 50,000 clones; around 94% were counted once. 7.8% of the sample goes to the ten largest clones. The sequenced sample was PBMCs. These receptors originate from a woman younger than 30 in good health and CMV-seropositive.

The CDR3 is CASSPTGTSGAYTDTQYF. The CDR3 bases are TGTGCCAGCAGCCCGACCGGGACTAGCGGGGCCTACACAGATACGCAGTATTTT. The chain uses TRBV7-2 and TRBJ2-3, with TRBD2 matching 13 bases. The length of the CDR3 is 18 residues. With 5 bases clipped from V and 2 bases from J, the junction kept 10 bases outside the gene matches. Per the germline V gene, CDR1 is SGHTA and CDR2 is FQGNSA.

This chain connects TRBV14 to TRBJ2-7, with unresolved D. From germline, CDR1 is SGHDN and CDR2 FVKESK. The CDR3 runs to 13 residues. Trimming left V 0 bases short and J 3 bases short, with 6 bases between. This CDR3 reads CASSQENSYEQYF. For the CDR3, the DNA is TGTGCCAGCAGCCAAGAGAACAGCTACGAGCAGTACTTC. The variable domain in full, completed from reference TRBV14 and TRBJ2-7, reads EAGVTQFPSHSVIEKGQTVTLRCDPISGHDNLYWYRRVMGKEIKFLLHFVKESKQDESGMPNNRFLAERTGGTYSTLKVQPAELEDSGVYFCASSQENSYEQYFGPGTRLTVT.

The chain carries TRBV6-1 and TRBJ2-1; 9 bases map to TRBD2. Germline V CDR1 and CDR2: MNHNS, SASEGT. V lost 1 base and J lost 3; bases outside the gene matches: 1. This CDR3 has 15 residues. CDR3 coding DNA: TGTGCCAGCAGTGAAGAAGCGGGAGGCTACAATGAGCAGTTCTTC. Translating it yields CASSEEAGGYNEQFF.

The genes are TRBV7-2 and TRBJ1-5; 8 nucleotides match TRBD1. This CDR3 is 15 amino acids long. After removal of 5 bases from V and 3 bases from J, the junction contained 6 bases not matched to a gene. From germline, CDR1 is SGHTA and CDR2 FQGNSA. Here the CDR3 DNA reads TGTGCCAGCAGCACGGGACAGGCTATCAATCAGCCCCAGCATTTT. Translating gives CASSTGQAINQPQHF.

The chain combines TRBV28 with TRBJ2-3; D is ambiguous. The germline V and J ends were trimmed by 2 bases and 2 bases, with 11 bases remaining between them. The germline CDR1 and CDR2 sequences are MDHEN and SYDVKM. The CDR3 is 15 residues long. The DNA of the CDR3 is TGTGCCAGCAGTTTAACGGGTGGAAACACAGATACGCAGTATTTT. Encoded protein: CASSLTGGNTDTQYF.

CDR3 bases: TGTGCCAGCAGTTCCGGCCGTTTAGACAGGGGTTTAAATTCACCCCTCCACTTT. Translated: CASSSGRLDRGLNSPLHF. V usage is TRBV28 and J usage is TRBJ1-6; TRBD1 agrees at 8 bases. The trim removed 4 bases at V and 7 bases at J, leaving 15 bases unmatched. There are 18 residues in the CDR3. The germline V gene has CDR1 MDHEN and CDR2 SYDVKM.

The J gene is TRBJ2-7, the V gene TRBV5-4; tentatively, D is TRBD2 (5 bases). CDR1 is SGHNT, CDR2 YYREEE, per germline (reference sequence). Trimming took off 0 bases at V and 4 bases at J, with 11 bases between the two ends. CDR3 length: 14 residues. The CDR3 DNA reads TGTGCCAGCAGCTTGGAGGGAGCAAGATACGAGCAGTACTTC. Residues: CASSLEGARYEQYF.

The chain joins TRBV29-1 to TRBJ2-7; TRBD1 might be the D (5 bases). CDR3 size: 13 residues. V lost 5 bases, J lost 4 bases, and 15 bases lay in between. Germline CDR1 and CDR2: SQVTM and ANQGSEA. Here the CDR3 DNA reads TGCAGCGTTAAAGGTGGGGCGGCGTACGAGCAGTACTTC. Translating gives CSVKGGAAYEQYF.

This chain connects TRBV7-9 to TRBJ2-7, with 13 bases aligning to TRBD2. Trimming took 4 bases from V and 6 from J; bases not matched to a gene: 6. The CDR3 is 15 amino acids. Germline values: CDR1 SEHNR, CDR2 FQNEAQ (reference sequence). The CDR3 region is CASSSGLAGRSEQYF. CDR3 DNA sequence: TGTGCCAGCAGCTCGGGACTAGCGGGACGGTCCGAGCAGTACTTC.

The chain uses TRBV21-1 and TRBJ1-3; TRBD1, the table's D call, was not compared with the DNA. TRBV21-1 constitutes a pseudogene. The CDR3 consists of 15 residues. The CDR3 reads CASSKVQGNGNTIYF. As DNA, the CDR3 is TGTGCCAGCAGCAAAGTACAGGGAAATGGAAACACCATATATTTT.

The chain is built from TRBV12-5 and TRBJ2-1, with 10 bases aligning to TRBD2. The CDR3 length is 17 residues. CDR1 is LGHNT, CDR2 FRNRAP, per germline. Trimming at V came to 4 bases and at J to 8 bases, leaving 14 bases not matched to a gene. CDR3 DNA: TGTGCTAGTGGTTGGGGGGGGCTAGCGGGAGTTCCCCATGAGCAGTTCTTC. Its protein product is CASGWGGLAGVPHEQFF.

The gene calls are TRBV6-6 and TRBJ2-2; the D gene is possibly TRBD1 (6 bases). Germline CDR1 and CDR2: MNHNY and SVGAGI (reference sequence). Trimming took off 7 bases at V and 1 base at J, with 13 bases between the two ends. This CDR3 spans 15 amino acids. The CDR3 here is CASMTPGQNTGELFF. The CDR3 region has the DNA TGTGCCAGCATGACACCGGGACAGAACACCGGGGAGCTGTTTTTT.

The J gene is TRBJ1-3, the V gene TRBV27; the match to TRBD1 covers 8 bases. J was trimmed by 0 bases and V by 6 bases; bases with no gene match: 1. This CDR3 has 14 residues. In germline, CDR1 is MNHEY, CDR2 SMNVEV (reference sequence). The CDR3 DNA follows: TGTGCCAGCAGGGACAGGGCCTCTGGAAACACCATATATTTT. Protein: CASRDRASGNTIYF.

The chain couples TRBV29-1 to TRBJ2-1; unclear D gene. Germline V gene lookup returns CDR1 SQVTM and CDR2 ANQGSEA. Deletions cut 0 bases from V and 0 bases from J, with 12 bases between. The CDR3 runs 16 residues. CDR3 DNA sequence: TGCAGCGTTGAAGATCCCTCCCGGAGCTCCTACAATGAGCAGTTCTTC. Amino acids: CSVEDPSRSSYNEQFF.

The V call is TRBV27, the J call TRBJ2-7, with D maybe TRBD1 (5 bases). This CDR3 has 13 amino acids. Germline-derived CDR1 and CDR2 are MNHEY and SMNVEV (reference sequence). V was pared by 2 bases and J by 3 bases, with 8 bases between. CDR3 DNA sequence: TGTGCCAGCAGTTTAAAAGACAGCTACGAGCAGTACTTC. This encodes CASSLKDSYEQYF.

The chain carries TRBV19 and TRBJ1-5; no clear D gene. Germline loops: CDR1 LNHDA, CDR2 SQIVND (reference sequence). V lost 2 bases and J lost 0, with 5 bases in between. The CDR3 totals 14 residues. CDR3 amino acids: CASSIYPSNQPQHF. CDR3 nucleotide sequence: TGTGCCAGTAGTATATATCCTAGCAATCAGCCCCAGCATTTT.

The chain carries TRBV11-2 and TRBJ1-1; D is perhaps TRBD1 (5 bases). V was trimmed by 4 bases and J by 4 bases, leaving 13 bases between them. Germline-derived CDR1 and CDR2 are SGHAT and FQNNGV. The length of the CDR3 is 14 residues. The DNA for the CDR3 is TGTGCCAGCAGCTACCTCGGCGGGACCACTGAAGCTTTCTTT. This sequence encodes CASSYLGGTTEAFF. Supplemented by reference TRBV11-2 and TRBJ1-1, the full variable domain reads EAGVAQSPRYKIIEKRQSVAFWCNPISGHATLYWYQQILGQGPKLLIQFQNNGVVDDSQLPKDRFSAERLKGVDSTLKIQPAKLEDSAVYLCASSYLGGTTEAFFGQGTRLTVV.

The chain recombines TRBV9 with TRBJ2-7, with 8 bases aligning to TRBD2. Germline assignment: CDR1 SGDLS and CDR2 YYNGEE. V lost 0 bases and J lost 3; bases outside the gene matches: 5. CDR3 length: 15 amino acids. In DNA, the CDR3 is TGTGCCAGCAGCGTAGCGGGTAGCGGGAACTACGAGCAGTACTTC. Translated: CASSVAGSGNYEQYF.

The chain employs TRBV28 and TRBJ1-3; 8 nucleotides line up with TRBD1. The junction had 9 bases not matched to a gene; V was cut back by 6 bases and J by 5 bases. Germline V gene data show CDR1 as MDHEN and CDR2 as SYDVKM. This CDR3 contains 15 residues. CDR3 sequence (DNA): TGTGCCAGCAGGAATTTGACAGGGGACAGAAACACCATATATTTT. This sequence encodes CASRNLTGDRNTIYF.

V and J are TRBV5-1 and TRBJ2-5; 10 nucleotides agree with TRBD1. J lost 5 bases, V lost 7 bases, and 8 bases had no gene match. CDR1 and CDR2 from the germline V gene are SGHRS and YFSETQ. This CDR3 spans 14 amino acids. The CDR3 region is CASWLGQGRETQYF. The CDR3 region has the DNA TGCGCCAGCTGGCTGGGACAGGGGAGGGAGACCCAGTACTTC.

The rearrangement joins TRBV10-2 to TRBJ1-5, with TRBD1 matching 8 bases. V lost 3 bases, J lost 6 bases, and 10 bases stayed unmatched. This CDR3 has 16 residues. Germline CDR1 reads WSHSY; CDR2 reads SAAADI. CDR3 DNA: TGCGCCAGCAGTGACAATGTAGACAGGGGTGGTCAGCCCCAGCATTTT. Translation: CASSDNVDRGGQPQHF.

The chain is built from TRBV6-4 and TRBJ2-3; unclear D gene. Trimming cost V 0 bases and J 1 base, with 5 bases left between them. Germline lookup yields CDR1 MRHNA and CDR2 SNTAGT. The CDR3 is 14 residues long. CDR3 nucleotides: TGTGCCAGCAGTGACTCTCCGGGCACAGATACGCAGTATTTT. Translated, it gives CASSDSPGTDTQYF.

A note on this clone: Different DNA sequences within this sample yield the same CDR3. The chain couples TRBV7-6 to TRBJ2-1; 13 bases agree with TRBD2. CDR3 length: 15 residues. Trimming took 1 base from V and 8 from J; bases not matched to a gene: 2. From germline, CDR1 is SGHVS and CDR2 FNYEAQ. The CDR3 sequence: CASSLGTSGSDEQFF. In DNA, the CDR3 is TGTGCCAGCAGCTTAGGGACTAGCGGGAGCGATGAGCAGTTCTTC.

The chain recombines TRBV28 with TRBJ2-7, with D maybe TRBD1 (6 bases). This CDR3 spans 17 amino acids. In germline, CDR1 is MDHEN, CDR2 SYDVKM. V lost 5 bases to trimming and J lost 7 bases, with 27 bases between them. The CDR3 nucleotides read TGTGCCAGCAGTGCCTTCCTCATTGGACAGCAGACTGGGGAGCAGTACTTC. It specifies CASSAFLIGQQTGEQYF.

The V call is TRBV27, the J call TRBJ2-7, with 8 bases aligning to TRBD1. Trimming took 7 bases from V and 4 from J; bases not matched to a gene: 12. The V gene's germline CDR1 is MNHEY and CDR2 SMNVEV (reference sequence). The CDR3 consists of 15 residues. The CDR3 region has the DNA TGTGCCAGCATCCGATCCGGGACAGGATTTTACGAGCAGTACTTC. Translated, it gives CASIRSGTGFYEQYF.

This rearrangement joins TRBV4-2 to TRBJ2-3; the match to TRBD2 covers 7 bases. V dropped 2 bases and J dropped 1; count of bases not matched to a gene: 6. Per germline, CDR1 LGHNA and CDR2 YNFKEQ. The CDR3 is made up of 16 amino acids. The DNA for the CDR3 is TGTGCCAGCAGCCAACAGCGGGATCACGGCACAGATACGCAGTATTTT. Its translation: CASSQQRDHGTDTQYF.

The chain recombines TRBV11-2 with TRBJ2-1; TRBD2 matches 9 bases. Germline CDR1 SGHAT, CDR2 FQNNGV. V gave up 1 base and J gave up 10 bases; unmatched junction bases: 5. The CDR3 totals 14 residues. The CDR3 DNA sequence: TGTGCCAGCAGCTTAGGTGGAGCGGGAGGCGAGCAGTTCTTC. This gives the protein CASSLGGAGGEQFF.

The gene calls are TRBV5-8 and TRBJ2-3, with D possibly matching TRBD1 (5 bases). Germline CDR1 reads SGHTS; CDR2 reads YDEGEE. The V gene lost 7 bases and the J gene lost 4 bases, with 16 bases spanning the gap. This CDR3 region has 14 residues. The CDR3 is CASAASQGADTQYF. As DNA, the CDR3 is TGTGCCAGCGCGGCCAGCCAGGGTGCAGATACGCAGTATTTT. Full variable domain (remainder filled in from reference TRBV5-8 and TRBJ2-3): EAGVTQSPTHLIKTRGQQATLRCSPISGHTSVYWYQQALGLGLQFLLWYDEGEERNRGNFPPRFSGRQFPNYSSELNVNALELEDSALYLCASAASQGADTQYFGPGTRLTVL.

The rearrangement joins TRBV30 to TRBJ1-5, with unresolved D. The CDR3 is 15 amino acids. Germline V gene lookup returns CDR1 GTSNPN and CDR2 SVGIG (reference sequence). Trimming took off 1 base at V and 4 bases at J, with 14 bases between the two ends. CDR3 in amino acids: CAWSGPPGTNQPQHF. The DNA of the CDR3 is TGTGCCTGGAGTGGGCCTCCGGGAACAAATCAGCCCCAGCATTTT.

This clone was seen only once. The CDR3 bases are TGTGCCAGCAGCTCAACAGGGGCGGCCTACGAGCAGTACTTC. Its translation: CASSSTGAAYEQYF. The rearrangement links TRBV21-1 to TRBJ2-7; the table's TRBD1 call for D was not verified on the DNA. TRBV21-1 is listed as a pseudogene. This CDR3 is 14 amino acids long.

This clone was detected once. CDR3 in DNA: TGTGCCAGCAGCTTCGGGACAGCAACTAATGAAAAACTGTTTTTT. Translating gives CASSFGTATNEKLFF. The genes are TRBV5-4 and TRBJ1-4; TRBD1 agrees at 7 bases. The germline V gene encodes CDR1 SGHNT and CDR2 YYREEE (reference sequence). The length of the CDR3 is 15 residues. The V gene end was trimmed by 2 bases and the J gene end by 0 bases; junction bases not matched to a gene: 1.

This chain joins TRBV18 and TRBJ1-1; D possibly corresponds to TRBD1 (6 bases). This CDR3 has 15 amino acids. Germline CDR1 is KGHSH and CDR2 is LQKENI. Trimming took 3 bases from V and 1 from J, leaving 12 bases between them. The CDR3 spells CASSPRTEKNTEAFF. DNA for the CDR3: TGTGCCAGCTCACCCAGGACAGAGAAGAACACTGAAGCTTTCTTT.